Given below is one TCR beta chain in context. This receptor's antigen is unknown. Per-base quality was not reported, and no clone a single base away is much larger than it. TCRbeta CDR3 regions were amplified from genomic DNA by means of the immunoSEQ Assay, a bias-controlled multiplex PCR. On the authors' methods: The number of nucleated cells in each sample was estimated from the amplification of reference gene primers within the assay. To quantify the absolute abundance of each unique TCRbeta CDR3 rearrangement, sequence reads were collapsed and filtered. For each sample, productive Simpson clonality was calculated as the square root of Simpson's diversity index over productive rearrangements. The table comes from immuneACCESS by way of TCRdb, which keeps in-frame sequences with V and J called. Part of the clones is missing from these tables; in studies checked, under half for an unresolved V gene and the rest for unknown reasons. The V and J calls and clone size were taken over from that table, and D and trimming were inferred from the DNA. The table for this sample lists 150,000 to 200,000 clones; around 91% of them were counted only once. The ten largest clonotypes hold roughly 0.82% of the sample.

These data belong to a study of blood T cell repertoires in COVID-19 (TCRdb year 2020). The study in broad terms: Collaborator samples came from the United States, Italy and Spain and covered acute and convalescent phases of COVID-19. The material from the prospective study consisted of cDNA or gDNA derived from T cells, B-cell-depleted T cells, or PBMCs. The dataset comprised deeply sampled blood TCRbeta repertoires from subjects exposed to, actively infected with, or recovered from COVID-19. A freely available public database, intended as a resource for researchers studying the immune response to SARS-CoV-2, is where the repertoires were released. Samples came from the ongoing ImmuneRACE study (first 160 participants) plus 1,254 subjects from 6 global collaborators. Nearly every sample came with metadata listing a de-identified subject ID, COVID-19 status, age in years and sex. HLA class I and class II types, where available, came from metadata supplied by the sample provider rather than from assay-based typing.

The CDR3 starts with the cysteine, ends with the phenylalanine, and has 16 residues. The sequence is cut down to CDR3 DNA, 48 bases in frame from base 1. CDR1 is given as LGHDT and CDR2 as YNNKEL, both from the germline V gene (reference sequence). After removal of 5 bases from V and 4 bases from J, the junction retains 8 bases not matched to a gene. Summary of the overall study and its limitations: The amount of clinical and demographic metadata varied by source and participant and was provided uncurated.

Enrolling through a virtual design, the prospective study's participants ranged in age from roughly 18 to 89 years and lived across roughly 24 United States geographic areas. In the prospective study, participants were assigned to cohorts based on the clinical history participants reported in a screening survey and a study questionnaire. Recovered participants in ImmuneRACE Cohort 3 were defined by two consecutive negative NP/OP PCR tests, clearance by a healthcare professional, or resolution of symptoms. Mobile phlebotomists in the prospective study collected whole blood, serum and a nasopharyngeal or oropharyngeal swab from every participant. Additional blood draws and questionnaires over an approximately two-month period could optionally be provided by prospective study participants. Before DNA extraction, prospective study blood samples were shipped either frozen or at room temperature.

The sequence joins TRBV3-1 (or the pseudogene TRBV3-2) to TRBJ1-4, and TRBD1 aligns with 9 junction nucleotides. This clonotype was sampled from a woman aged 18-30 years who had recovered from COVID-19. Material for sequencing was PBMCs or T cells enriched from blood (not recorded which). The nucleotides read TGTGCCAGCAGCTTCGACACGGGACAGGGTAATGAAAAACTGTTTTTT. The resulting protein is CASSFDTGQGNEKLFF.